This T cell receptor (beta chain) was found in a study of T cells after posttransplantation cyclophosphamide. Germline assignment: CDR1 LNHDA and CDR2 SQIVND (reference sequence). CDR3 length: 15 amino acids. Trimming took 4 bases from V and 3 from J; bases not matched to a gene: 8. Treatment was busulfan-fludarabine conditioning, a marrow graft, and cyclophosphamide on days +3 and +4. Method: immunoSEQ multiplex PCR; TCRdb's copy keeps in-frame clones and lacks some. The table lists 35,000 to 40,000 clones, roughly 78% of them singletons. The chain uses TRBV19 and TRBJ1-1, with 7 bases fitting TRBD1. The sequenced sample was CD4+ T cells sorted from blood, obtained 1,700 to 2,000 days after a stem cell transplant with posttransplant cyclophosphamide. The clonotype originates from a female patient aged 40 to 50 who received an allogeneic stem cell transplant from a related donor, was CMV-positive, and had no GVHD. Some of the T cells may derive from the graft donor. The CDR3, as DNA: TGTGCCAGTAGTACCCAGTTCAGGGGGGACACTGAAGCTTTCTTT. The encoded protein is CASSTQFRGDTEAFF.